This TCR beta chain was recorded in a study of cytomegalovirus exposure and HLA in healthy donors. In regard to this clone: Antigen specificity is unknown.

With 60 Vbeta and 13 Jbeta primers, the PCR was carried out. Generated by immunoSEQ multiplex PCR, the TCRdb table keeps only in-frame clones and is missing some. The sample's table shows 34,000 or so clones. The study, taken as a whole, reports: Specificity of three CMV-associated chains for CMV antigens was verified in vitro.

The CDR3 totals 16 residues. V was clipped by 4 bases and J by 3 bases; unmatched bases: 7. CDR1 is SGDLS, CDR2 YYNGEE, per germline. The sequencing input was PBMCs. The sequence was collected from a woman in her thirties or forties in good health and CMV-seropositive. The rearrangement joins TRBV9 to TRBJ2-1; 10 nucleotides agree with TRBD1. CDR3 residues: CASSPGGTGDYNEQFF. CDR3 bases: TGTGCCAGCAGCCCCGGCGGGACAGGGGACTACAATGAGCAGTTCTTC. The full variable domain, with the rest looked up from reference TRBV9 and TRBJ2-1, is DSGVTQTPKHLITATGQRVTLRCSPRSGDLSVYWYQQSLDQGLQFLIQYYNGEERAKGNILERFSAQQFPDLHSELNLSSLELGDSALYFCASSPGGTGDYNEQFFGPGTRLTVL.